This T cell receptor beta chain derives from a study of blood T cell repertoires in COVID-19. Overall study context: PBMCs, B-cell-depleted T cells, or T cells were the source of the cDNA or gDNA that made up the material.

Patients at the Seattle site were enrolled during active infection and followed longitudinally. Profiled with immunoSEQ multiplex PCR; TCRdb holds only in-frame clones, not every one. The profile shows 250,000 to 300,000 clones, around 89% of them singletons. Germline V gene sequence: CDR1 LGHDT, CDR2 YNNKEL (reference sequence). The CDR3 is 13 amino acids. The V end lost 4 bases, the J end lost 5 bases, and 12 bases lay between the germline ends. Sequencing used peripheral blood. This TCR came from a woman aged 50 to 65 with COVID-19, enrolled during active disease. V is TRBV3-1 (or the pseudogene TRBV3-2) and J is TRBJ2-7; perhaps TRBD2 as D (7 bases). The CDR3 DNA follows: TGTGCCAGCAGCCTACGGGGGGCTGACGAGCAGTACTTC. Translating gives CASSLRGADEQYF.